The rows below give T cell receptor beta chains drawn from one sample of a study of shared clonotypes between healthy human individuals. TCRdb keeps only in-frame clones here, not all; method: immunoSEQ multiplex PCR. The sample has some 2,100,000 clones; about 94% are singletons. Sequencing was performed on naive CD4+ T cells sorted from blood. The receptors derive from a man aged 18 to 30 in good health. Each CDR3 is given with its conserved first and last residue. D genes are given only for firm matches. Clone size is given for some rows only: seen once, a few or many times, or a class if the clone is expanded.

d_call	v_call	j_call	clone_size	cdr3_aa	cdr3_nt
.	TRBV5-1	TRBJ1-2	.	CASGGDFRINYGYTF	TGCGCCAGCGGGGGGGATTTTCGGATTAACTATGGCTACACCTTC
.	TRBV30	TRBJ1-4	.	CAWSVQGRKLFF	TGTGCCTGGAGTGTACAAGGGAGAAAACTGTTTTTT
.	TRBV29-1	TRBJ1-1	.	CSASRSSNTEAFF	TGCAGTGCTTCGAGATCTTCGAACACTGAAGCTTTCTTT
TRBD1	TRBV10-2	TRBJ1-1	.	CASSDDRGNTEAFF	TGCGCCAGCAGTGATGACAGGGGGAACACTGAAGCTTTCTTT
TRBD2	TRBV7-7	TRBJ2-5	.	CASSPWGGGYLSQETQYF	TGTGCTAGCAGCCCCTGGGGCGGGGGTTATCTGAGCCAAGAGACCCAGTACTTC
.	TRBV9	TRBJ2-2	.	CASSPRNERPNTGELFF	TGTGCCAGCAGCCCCCGTAATGAGCGGCCGAACACCGGGGAGCTGTTTTTT
.	TRBV5-4	TRBJ2-7	once	CASSFPGSSYEQYF	TGTGCCAGCAGCTTCCCGGGATCCTCCTACGAGCAGTACTTC
TRBD1	TRBV5-8	TRBJ1-5	.	CASSPIDRGLDQPQHF	TGTGCCAGCAGCCCTATCGACAGGGGGCTTGATCAGCCCCAGCATTTT
.	TRBV28	TRBJ1-1	.	CASSSGTLGDTEAFF	TGTGCCAGCAGTTCTGGGACGTTGGGTGACACTGAAGCTTTCTTT
.	TRBV15	TRBJ2-7	.	CATSRDLPEVSGYEQYF	TGTGCCACCAGCAGAGATCTCCCTGAGGTTTCGGGGTACGAGCAGTACTTC
.	TRBV6-1	TRBJ2-1	.	CGLRGRGYNEQFF	TGTGGCCTTAGGGGGAGAGGCTACAATGAGCAGTTCTTC
.	TRBV10-1	TRBJ1-6	.	CASSAGHLNSPLHF	TGCGCCAGCAGTGCGGGACACCTTAATTCACCCCTCCACTTT
.	TRBV19	TRBJ1-1	.	CASSANTVGVADEAFF	TGTGCCAGTAGTGCGAACACGGTGGGAGTCGCCGATGAAGCTTTCTTT
.	TRBV29-1	TRBJ2-5	.	CSVEGAEGGETQYF	TGCAGCGTTGAAGGAGCCGAGGGGGGAGAGACCCAGTACTTC
.	TRBV5-1	TRBJ1-1	.	CASSFGERGTEAFF	TGCGCCAGCAGCTTCGGCGAGAGGGGCACTGAAGCTTTCTTT
.	TRBV19	TRBJ1-6	once	CASTTDRMSPLHF	TGTGCCAGTACCACCGACAGGATGTCACCCCTCCACTTT
TRBD1	TRBV27	TRBJ1-2	.	CASSFPGQGFRGYTF	TGTGCCAGCAGTTTTCCGGGACAGGGCTTTCGTGGCTACACCTTC
.	TRBV5-8	TRBJ1-5	.	CASSLPGGGGNQPQHF	TGTGCCAGCAGCTTGCCGGGTGGGGGTGGCAATCAGCCCCAGCATTTT